This T cell receptor beta chain was sequenced for a study of follicular helper T cells after annual influenza vaccination. Study findings and constraints: ICOS+CD38+ cTfh clonality tracked population frequency, and its change tracked circulating plasmablast change. Just 10-20% of cells analyzed had recovered productive TCRB sequences.

The assay was immunoSEQ multiplex PCR, and TCRdb's table has in-frame clones only and misses some. The table includes roughly 10,000 clones, about 77% detected once. On this clone itself: Its target is unknown.

Time point specified: 2014-2015 season, pre-vaccination. The CDR3 extends over 16 amino acids. Germline CDR1 LGHNA, CDR2 YNFKEQ. Trimming removed 3 bases from V and 3 bases from J; junction bases left unmatched: 6. The receptor's source is an adult who received the influenza vaccine. Material: CXCR5+ CD38- circulating T follicular helper cells from blood, obtained on the day of influenza vaccination. Subset indicated: circulating Tfh, non-naive CD4+CXCR5+PD-1+ (ICOS+CD38+ or ICOS-CD38-). The chain has TRBV4-2 and TRBJ1-5, with TRBD1 identical over 9 bases. The chain's CDR3 is CASSQSGTGHNQPQHF. Written as DNA, the CDR3 is TGTGCCAGCAGCCAGTCCGGGACAGGGCACAATCAGCCCCAGCATTTT.